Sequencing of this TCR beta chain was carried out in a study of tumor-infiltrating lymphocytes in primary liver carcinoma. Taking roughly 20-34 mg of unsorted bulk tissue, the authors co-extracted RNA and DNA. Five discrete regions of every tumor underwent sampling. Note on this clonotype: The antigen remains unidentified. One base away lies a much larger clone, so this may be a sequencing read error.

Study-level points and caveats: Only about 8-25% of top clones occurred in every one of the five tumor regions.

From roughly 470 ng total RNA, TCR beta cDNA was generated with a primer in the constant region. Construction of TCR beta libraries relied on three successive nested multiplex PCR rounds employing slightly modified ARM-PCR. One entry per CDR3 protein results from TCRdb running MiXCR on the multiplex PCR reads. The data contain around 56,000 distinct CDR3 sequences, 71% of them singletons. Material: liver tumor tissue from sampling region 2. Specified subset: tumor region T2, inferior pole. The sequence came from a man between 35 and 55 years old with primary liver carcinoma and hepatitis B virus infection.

CDR3 loop: CASSEGRDKGFNEQFF. The CDR3 DNA reads TGTGCCAGCAGCGAGGGACGGGACAAGGGTTTCAATGAGCAGTTCTTC. The chain links TRBV9 to TRBJ2-1; D perhaps matches TRBD1 (6 bases). From germline, CDR1 is SGDLS and CDR2 YYNGEE. V lost 3 bases, J lost 6 bases, and 19 bases lay in between. The CDR3 sequence is 16 residues long.